This TCR beta chain was profiled in a study of T cell responses to AZD1222 COVID-19 vaccine. Points from the study as a whole: Dominant at 160-218 and 743-854, vaccine-associated CD4 TCRs also spanned spike.

Regarding this clone: Its antigen is undetermined.

V was clipped by 0 bases and J by 3 bases; unmatched bases: 3. The CDR3 is 18 residues long. Germline CDR1 is SGHTA and CDR2 is FQGTGA. The table came from immunoSEQ multiplex PCR; TCRdb's copy has only in-frame clones and leaves some out. Seen here are around 25,000 clones, more than 75% observed once, and the top ten hold about 35%. The sequence came from an adult who received the AZD1222 COVID-19 vaccine. The chain recombines TRBV7-3 with TRBJ2-3; 16 nucleotides align to TRBD2. This material consisted of peripheral blood, taken 28 days after the second AZD1222 dose. CDR3 in amino acids: CASSLTGTSGRVTDTQYF. CDR3 bases: TGTGCCAGCAGCTTAACCGGGACTAGCGGGAGGGTTACAGATACGCAGTATTTT.